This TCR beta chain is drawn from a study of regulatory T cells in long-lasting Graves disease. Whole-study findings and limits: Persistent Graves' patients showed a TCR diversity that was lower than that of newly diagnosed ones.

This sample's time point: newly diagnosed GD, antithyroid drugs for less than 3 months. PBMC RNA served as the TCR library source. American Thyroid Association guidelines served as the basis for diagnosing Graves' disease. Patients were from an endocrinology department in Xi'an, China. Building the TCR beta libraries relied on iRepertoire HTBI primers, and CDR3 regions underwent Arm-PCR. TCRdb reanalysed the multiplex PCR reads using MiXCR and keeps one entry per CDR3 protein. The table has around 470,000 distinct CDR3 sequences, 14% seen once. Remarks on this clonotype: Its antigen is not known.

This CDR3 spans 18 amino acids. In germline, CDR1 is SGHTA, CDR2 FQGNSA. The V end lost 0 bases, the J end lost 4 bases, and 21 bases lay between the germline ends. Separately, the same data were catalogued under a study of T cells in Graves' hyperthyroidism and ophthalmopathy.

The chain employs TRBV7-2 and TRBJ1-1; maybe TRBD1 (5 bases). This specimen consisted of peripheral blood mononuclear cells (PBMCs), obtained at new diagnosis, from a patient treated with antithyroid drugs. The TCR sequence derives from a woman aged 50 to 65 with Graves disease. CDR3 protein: CASSLAWGVLGPATEAFF. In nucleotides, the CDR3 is TGTGCCAGCAGCTTAGCGTGGGGGGTCCTCGGCCCCGCCACTGAAGCTTTCTTT. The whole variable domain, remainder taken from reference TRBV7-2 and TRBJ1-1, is GAGVSQSPSNKVTEKGKDVELRCDPISGHTALYWYRQSLGQGLEFLIYFQGNSAPDKSGLPSDRFSAERTGGSVSTLTIQRTQQEDSAVYLCASSLAWGVLGPATEAFFGQGTRLTVV.